The TCR beta chain described here comes from a study of shared clonotypes between healthy human individuals. Study in general: Used for every donor were three CD4 naive, three CD4 memory, two CD8 naive and one CD8 memory plate. Overall study results and limits: Several donors shared 5% to 5.5% of their naive CD4 clonotypes. Across subsets, estimated richness was generally greater for naive than for memory populations.

Running of the assay took place at deep level. Clones were read by immunoSEQ multiplex PCR, and TCRdb kept only the in-frame ones, dropping some. This sample carries approximately 500,000 clones, 95% to 97% of them seen once, and the ten largest clones take roughly 0.06%. CDR3 length: 15 amino acids. After removal of 1 base from V and 6 bases from J, the junction contained 2 bases not matched to a gene. Germline CDR1 MNHNS, CDR2 SASEGT. Notes on this clone: Its target is unknown.

This clonotype originated in a woman aged 25 to 39 in good health. Sequences were obtained from naive CD4+ T cells sorted from blood. Sample subset: CD45RA+ positively selected. This chain joins TRBV6-1 and TRBJ1-5, with 11 bases fitting TRBD1. CDR3 nucleotide sequence: TGTGCCAGCAGTGAAGGGACAGGGGGCGGTCAGCCCCAGCATTTT. Protein sequence: CASSEGTGGGQPQHF.